This entry lists 27 T cell receptor beta chains sequenced from one sample in a study of T cells after yellow fever vaccination. TCRdb reprocessed the 5' RACE reads with MiXCR, giving one entry per CDR3 protein. The sample shows around 590,000 distinct CDR3 sequences, 10% to 15% of them seen only once. This material consisted of PBMCs, taken on the day of the yellow fever booster vaccination. These TCRs come from a man in his thirties or forties who received the YFV17D yellow fever vaccine.

The chain uses TRBV18 and TRBJ1-2, with D maybe TRBD1 (6 bases). CDR3 length equals 13 residues. Germline CDR1 KGHSH, CDR2 LQKENI. V shed 5 bases and J shed 7 bases, with 14 bases lying between them. This CDR3 is CASSYDRNGGYTF. CDR3 bases: TGTGCCAGCTCATACGACAGGAACGGTGGCTACACCTTC.

CDR3 nucleotides: TGCGCCAGCAGCTCGACAGGGAGCACAGATACGCAGTATTTT. Encoded protein: CASSSTGSTDTQYF. V gene TRBV5-1 combines with J gene TRBJ2-3; TRBD1 aligns across 7 bases. Germline assignment: CDR1 SGHRS and CDR2 YFSETQ. The V gene end was trimmed by 3 bases and the J gene end by 0 bases; junction bases not matched to a gene: 1. CDR3 size: 14 residues. The full variable domain, its missing parts supplied by reference TRBV5-1 and TRBJ2-3, is KAGVTQTPRYLIKTRGQQVTLSCSPISGHRSVSWYQQTPGQGLQFLFEYFSETQRNKGNFPGRFSGRQFSNSRSEMNVSTLELGDSALYLCASSSTGSTDTQYFGPGTRLTVL.

The V and J genes are TRBV28 and TRBJ2-7; possible D gene TRBD1, 6 bases. V was cut by 6 bases and J by 3 bases, with 18 bases left in between. The CDR3 contains 15 residues. CDR1 is MDHEN and CDR2 is SYDVKM in the germline V gene. The CDR3 reads CASSPPGTRIYEQYF. The CDR3 DNA sequence: TGTGCCAGCAGCCCCCCCGGGACACGGATCTACGAGCAGTACTTC.

The chain joins TRBV7-6 to TRBJ2-2; no reliable D call. V was clipped by 1 base and J by 11 bases, with 11 bases between them. This CDR3 has 13 amino acids. Germline lookup yields CDR1 SGHVS and CDR2 FNYEAQ. DNA of the CDR3: TGTGCCAGCAGCTTAGTCCCTGACGTCGAGCTGTTTTTT. Amino acids: CASSLVPDVELFF.

This chain joins TRBV30 and TRBJ2-3, with 7 bases aligning to TRBD1. CDR1 and CDR2 (germline): GTSNPN, SVGIG (reference sequence). The junction had 6 bases not matched to a gene; V was cut back by 2 bases and J by 1 base. The CDR3 covers 15 residues. The CDR3 DNA sequence: TGTGCCTGGAGTTCAGGGGGAGCTGGCACAGATACGCAGTATTTT. As protein: CAWSSGGAGTDTQYF. The full variable domain, its missing parts supplied by reference TRBV30 and TRBJ2-3, is SQTIHQWPATLVQPVGSPLSLECTVEGTSNPNLYWYRQAAGRGLQLLFYSVGIGQISSEVPQNLSASRPQDRQFILSSKKLLLSDSGFYLCAWSSGGAGTDTQYFGPGTRLTVL.

This clonotype was seen a handful of times. The rearrangement joins TRBV24-1 to TRBJ2-2, with D perhaps TRBD1 (6 bases). Germline CDR1 KGHDR, CDR2 SFDVKD. V lost 2 bases, J lost 0 bases, and 6 bases lay in between. This CDR3 has 15 amino acids. CDR3 nucleotide sequence: TGTGCCACCAGTGATTGGGGGCCGAACACCGGGGAGCTGTTTTTT. Its translation: CATSDWGPNTGELFF.

This chain joins TRBV20-1 and TRBJ1-5, with 9 bases that match TRBD1. V was pared by 3 bases and J by 6 bases, with 6 bases of the junction left unmatched. The CDR3 loop spans 14 amino acids. Germline V gene sequence: CDR1 DFQATT, CDR2 SNEGSKA (reference sequence). This CDR3 reads CSARGGQGSQPQHF. The DNA for the CDR3 is TGCAGTGCTAGGGGGGGACAGGGAAGTCAGCCCCAGCATTTT.

This clonotype has more than one count but fewer than ten. This rearrangement joins TRBV20-1 to TRBJ1-2; the D is unclear. Looked up from germline, CDR1 is DFQATT and CDR2 is SNEGSKA (reference sequence). The CDR3 runs to 8 residues. The germline V and J ends were trimmed by 5 bases and 8 bases, with 3 bases remaining between them. The CDR3 loop reads CSAPGYTF. The CDR3 DNA is TGCAGTGCTCCCGGCTACACCTTC.

This clonotype was seen a few times. The V and J genes are TRBV5-6 and TRBJ2-6; 10 bases map to TRBD1. The CDR3 contains 17 residues. Germline V lookup: CDR1 SGHDT, CDR2 YYEEEE. Trimming cost V 3 bases and J 0 bases; bases outside gene matches: 3. Here the CDR3 reads CASSSTGGTSGANVLTF. CDR3 nucleotides: TGTGCCAGCAGCTCGACAGGGGGCACCTCTGGGGCCAACGTCCTGACTTTC.

V usage is TRBV19 and J usage is TRBJ1-1; no clear D. V was shortened by 3 bases and J by 2 bases, with 10 bases between the two germline ends. The CDR3 length is 14 residues. Germline values: CDR1 LNHDA, CDR2 SQIVND (reference sequence). The CDR3 here is CASSMSGVNTEAFF. The DNA for the CDR3 is TGTGCCAGTAGTATGTCAGGAGTCAACACTGAAGCTTTCTTT.

V is TRBV20-1 and J is TRBJ1-1, with D uncertain. Germline CDR1 reads DFQATT; CDR2 reads SNEGSKA (reference sequence). This CDR3 is built from 14 residues. V was clipped by 3 bases and J by 0 bases, with 11 bases between them. Here the CDR3 reads CSARGGSMNTEAFF. In nucleotides, the CDR3 is TGCAGTGCTAGGGGAGGCAGCATGAACACTGAAGCTTTCTTT.

V is TRBV10-2 and J is TRBJ2-1, with 9 bases identical to TRBD2. V was pared by 7 bases and J by 5 bases, with 6 bases of the junction left unmatched. This CDR3 comprises 14 residues. Germline V gene lookup returns CDR1 WSHSY and CDR2 SAAADI. This chain's CDR3 is CASKLAGEHNEQFF. CDR3 DNA: TGCGCCAGCAAGTTAGCGGGAGAACACAATGAGCAGTTCTTC.

The CDR3 coding sequence is TGTGCCAGCTCACCACCGGACGCCCCCTGGCCCCAGCATTTT. As protein: CASSPPDAPWPQHF. The chain couples TRBV18 to TRBJ1-5, with D unclear. The germline V and J ends were trimmed by 0 bases and 9 bases, with 12 bases remaining between them. CDR3 length equals 14 residues. The germline CDR1 and CDR2 sequences are KGHSH and LQKENI.

The chain carries TRBV6-1 and TRBJ1-1; no firm D call. V was trimmed by 1 base and J by 4 bases, leaving 7 bases between them. From germline, CDR1 is MNHNS and CDR2 SASEGT. The CDR3 is 13 residues long. CDR3 coding DNA: TGTGCCAGCAGTGAAGTGGCGGGCACTGAAGCTTTCTTT. Translating it yields CASSEVAGTEAFF.

This clonotype showed up just a few times. The chain links TRBV19 to TRBJ1-1, with D uncertain. In germline, CDR1 is LNHDA, CDR2 SQIVND (reference sequence). V shed 6 bases and J shed 4 bases, with 9 bases lying between them. This CDR3 contains 12 residues. This CDR3 is CASRLGSTEAFF. The CDR3 DNA reads as TGTGCCAGTAGGCTGGGTAGCACTGAAGCTTTCTTT.

The chain links TRBV19 to TRBJ2-1, with 9 bases matching TRBD2. Germline loops: CDR1 LNHDA, CDR2 SQIVND (reference sequence). CDR3 length: 15 residues. The junction had 5 bases not matched to a gene; V was cut back by 2 bases and J by 6 bases. The DNA for the CDR3 is TGTGCCAGTAGTATATTTGCGGGAGGGGGCAATGAGCAGTTCTTC. This encodes CASSIFAGGGNEQFF.

This clonotype was seen only a few times. V is TRBV28 and J is TRBJ2-1; D unclear. The CDR3 is 13 residues long. The V gene lost 2 bases and the J gene lost 12 bases, with 14 bases spanning the gap. Germline lookup yields CDR1 MDHEN and CDR2 SYDVKM. The CDR3 here is CASSLARQQGQFF. In DNA form, the CDR3 reads TGTGCCAGCAGTTTAGCTCGGCAACAAGGGCAGTTCTTC.

This clonotype was seen more than once but under ten times. V gene TRBV10-3 combines with J gene TRBJ2-5; perhaps D is TRBD1 or TRBD2 (5 bases each). Germline assignment: CDR1 ENHRY and CDR2 SYGVKD. CDR3 length equals 14 residues. Trimming took 4 bases from V and 3 from J, leaving 12 bases between them. The DNA for the CDR3 is TGTGCCATCAGTGCCGGGACCATCGAAGAGACCCAGTACTTC. Translating gives CAISAGTIEETQYF.

V is TRBV27 and J is TRBJ2-7, with 9 nucleotides matching TRBD2. The V and J ends lost 6 bases and 4 bases, in that order; junction bases with no gene match: 7. CDR3 length: 14 amino acids. Germline CDR1 and CDR2: MNHEY and SMNVEV (reference sequence). The CDR3 protein is CASRSVSGRYEQYF. CDR3 bases: TGTGCCAGCAGGTCGGTTAGCGGGAGATACGAGCAGTACTTC.

In this sample, this clonotype turned up a few times. The V and J genes are TRBV19 and TRBJ1-2; TRBD1 aligns across 8 bases. There are 16 residues in the CDR3. J gave up 5 bases and V 6 bases, and 14 bases lay outside the gene matches. The germline V gene has CDR1 LNHDA and CDR2 SQIVND (reference sequence). CDR3 nucleotides: TGTGCCAGTAGCCTCGGGACAGGATCCACAACGTATGGCTACACCTTC. The encoded protein is CASSLGTGSTTYGYTF.

This clonotype was counted only a few times. The CDR3 protein is CASSREGLGNQPQHF. The CDR3 bases are TGCGCCAGCTCGAGGGAAGGGTTGGGAAATCAGCCCCAGCATTTT. V gene TRBV5-1 combines with J gene TRBJ1-5; D remains unclear. This CDR3 is 15 amino acids long. Germline CDR1 reads SGHRS; CDR2 reads YFSETQ. Trimming took off 7 bases at V and 4 bases at J, with 18 bases between the two ends. Complete variable domain (other parts from reference TRBV5-1 and TRBJ1-5): KAGVTQTPRYLIKTRGQQVTLSCSPISGHRSVSWYQQTPGQGLQFLFEYFSETQRNKGNFPGRFSGRQFSNSRSEMNVSTLELGDSALYLCASSREGLGNQPQHFGDGTRLSIL.

The chain uses TRBV29-1 and TRBJ2-7; 7 bases are a match to TRBD2. The CDR3 totals 14 residues. Germline values: CDR1 SQVTM, CDR2 ANQGSEA. After removal of 4 bases from V and 0 bases from J, the junction contained 6 bases not matched to a gene. The CDR3 protein is CSVAWRGSSYEQYF. The DNA for the CDR3 is TGCAGCGTTGCCTGGCGGGGGAGCTCCTACGAGCAGTACTTC.

This sequence joins TRBV7-2 and TRBJ2-1, with 11 bases identical to TRBD2. The CDR3 covers 17 residues. Unmatched junction bases numbered 9, after V lost 2 bases and J lost 6 bases. Germline CDR1 is SGHTA and CDR2 is FQGNSA. CDR3 sequence: CASSLQALAGASNEQFF. In DNA, the CDR3 is TGTGCCAGCAGCTTACAGGCACTAGCGGGAGCCAGCAATGAGCAGTTCTTC.

This clonotype was counted only a few times. The genes are TRBV6-5 and TRBJ2-6; tentatively, D is TRBD1 (6 bases). This CDR3 spans 15 amino acids. Looked up from germline, CDR1 is MNHEY and CDR2 is SVGAGI. V was pared by 4 bases and J by 4 bases, with 11 bases between. CDR3 sequence: CASSSRGRGANVLTF. CDR3 DNA: TGTGCCAGCAGTTCCAGGGGTCGCGGGGCCAACGTCCTGACTTTC.

This clonotype occurred many times. This chain links TRBV5-1 with TRBJ1-4, with D hard to call. CDR1 SGHRS and CDR2 YFSETQ come from the germline V gene. Trimming removed 0 bases at V and 6 bases at J, with 9 bases between. The CDR3 totals 14 residues. The CDR3 region has the DNA TGCGCCAGCAGCTTGGGCCCGGCGGATGAAAAACTGTTTTTT. It codes for CASSLGPADEKLFF.

The chain employs TRBV7-2 and TRBJ2-1; 7 bases map to TRBD1. Germline V gene data show CDR1 as SGHTA and CDR2 as FQGNSA. J gave up 8 bases and V 3 bases, and 4 bases lay outside the gene matches. CDR3 length equals 13 residues. The CDR3 sequence is CASSFDREYEQFF. The CDR3, as DNA: TGTGCCAGCAGCTTCGACAGGGAGTATGAGCAGTTCTTC.

The chain joins TRBV7-7 to TRBJ2-7; TRBD2 matches 7 bases. The CDR3 consists of 13 residues. Germline V gene sequence: CDR1 SSHAT, CDR2 FNYEAQ (reference sequence). The chain's CDR3 is CASSAGESYEQYF. The CDR3 bases are TGTGCTAGCTCGGCGGGAGAATCCTACGAGCAGTACTTC.